The entry that follows covers one T cell receptor (beta chain) sequence. Its cognate antigen has yet to be identified. No much larger clone is present one base from it, and per-base qualities are unavailable. TCRbeta CDR3 regions were amplified from genomic DNA by means of the immunoSEQ Assay, a bias-controlled multiplex PCR. The authors' analysis ran thus. Nucleated cell counts per sample were estimated from amplification of reference gene primers within the assay. Sequence reads were collapsed and filtered to measure the absolute abundance of every unique TCRbeta CDR3 rearrangement. For each sample, productive Simpson clonality was calculated as the square root of Simpson's diversity index over productive rearrangements. Drawn from immuneACCESS, this table holds only the in-frame rearrangements with V and J called that TCRdb kept. Clones are partly lost; checked studies trace under half to an unresolved V gene and leave the rest unexplained. V and J calls and clone size are copied from that table; D and trimming were computed from the DNA. The sample contains under 250,000 clones, more than 70% of them found a single time. The biggest ten clones account for 3.5% to 5.5% of the sample.

This sample is part of a study of blood T cell repertoires in COVID-19 (dated by TCRdb to the early 2020s). For context, the study as a whole: The collaborator samples originated in the United States, Italy and Spain and spanned the acute and convalescent phases of COVID-19. The material from the prospective study consisted of cDNA or gDNA derived from T cells, B-cell-depleted T cells, or PBMCs. Subjects who had been exposed to COVID-19, were actively infected with it, or had recovered from it provided the deeply sampled blood TCRbeta repertoires that made up the dataset. The repertoires were released in a freely available public database meant as a resource for research on the immune response to SARS-CoV-2. Samples came from the ongoing ImmuneRACE study (first 160 participants) plus 1,254 subjects from 6 global collaborators. A de-identified subject ID, COVID-19 status, age in years and sex were almost always included in the sample metadata. Where available, HLA class I and class II types were obtained from metadata supplied by the sample provider rather than from assay-based typing. The paper's findings and limits, for the study overall: The quantity of clinical and demographic metadata differed by source and by participant and was supplied without curation.

The CDR3 measures 16 amino acids from cysteine to phenylalanine. The read is trimmed to its CDR3 DNA, 48 bases read in frame from base 1. For CDR1 and CDR2, the germline V gene lists SGDLS and YYNGEE. Here V drops 0 bases and J drops 6 bases, and the junction holds 6 bases not matched to any gene. Participants in the prospective study were enrolled through a virtual design, were aged roughly 18 to 100 years, and lived in roughly 25 United States geographic areas. In the prospective study, cohorts were assigned on the basis of participant-reported clinical history obtained from a screening survey and a study questionnaire. In the prospective study, whole blood, serum and a nasopharyngeal or oropharyngeal swab were collected from each participant by mobile phlebotomists. Additional blood draws and questionnaires over an approximately two-month period could optionally be provided by prospective study participants. Before DNA extraction, prospective study blood samples were shipped either frozen or at room temperature.

The specimen was PBMCs or T cells enriched from blood (not recorded which). The chain is encoded by TRBV9 joined to TRBJ2-1; 10 of the junction bases match TRBD2. This sequence was found in a young man with acute COVID-19. The CDR3 reads as follows: CASSVVASGGVNEQFF. The nucleotide sequence reads TGTGCCAGCAGCGTAGTAGCTAGCGGGGGCGTCAATGAGCAGTTCTTC. Supplemented by the reference TRBV9 and TRBJ2-1 proteins around the CDR3, the complete variable domain is DSGVTQTPKHLITATGQRVTLRCSPRSGDLSVYWYQQSLDQGLQFLIQYYNGEERAKGNILERFSAQQFPDLHSELNLSSLELGDSALYFCASSVVASGGVNEQFFGPGTRLTVL.